Listed here is a single TCR beta chain. The antigen remains undetermined. This sample was taken from a study of vaccination and CD4 T cells after COVID-19. Regarding treatment: 10-day PBMC culture with coronavirus spike peptide pools or control peptides (ViraFEST assay). An Oncomine TCR Beta short-read assay was used to sequence the DNA from cultured CD4+ T cells. TCRdb fed the PCR reads into MiXCR, producing one record per CDR3 protein. The table records approximately 9,600 distinct CDR3 sequences, just under 50% of them present only once. The germline V and J ends were trimmed by 6 bases and 7 bases, with 11 bases remaining between them. Germline loops: CDR1 SGHTA, CDR2 FQGNSA. The CDR3 has 12 amino acids.

This chain joins TRBV7-2 and TRBJ2-3; D may be TRBD2 (5 bases). This receptor was taken from a human donor who had recovered from COVID-19. Sample: CD4+ T cells from blood, cultured in vitro. This chain's CDR3 is CASRKLGYTQYF. DNA of the CDR3: TGTGCCAGCAGAAAACTAGGTTATACGCAGTATTTT.